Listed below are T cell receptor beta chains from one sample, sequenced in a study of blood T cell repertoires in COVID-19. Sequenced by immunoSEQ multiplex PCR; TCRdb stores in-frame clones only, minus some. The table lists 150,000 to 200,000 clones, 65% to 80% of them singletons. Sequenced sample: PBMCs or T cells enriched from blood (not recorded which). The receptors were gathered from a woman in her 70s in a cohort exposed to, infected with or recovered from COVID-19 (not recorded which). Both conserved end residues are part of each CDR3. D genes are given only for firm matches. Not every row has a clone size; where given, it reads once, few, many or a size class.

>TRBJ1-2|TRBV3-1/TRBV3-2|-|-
CASSQGVSGYGYTF
TGTGCCAGCAGCCAAGGGGTGTCCGGGTATGGCTACACCTTC
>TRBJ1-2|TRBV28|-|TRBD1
CASSFPPRQGASYGYTF
TGTGCCAGCAGTTTTCCCCCACGACAGGGGGCTTCCTATGGCTACACCTTC
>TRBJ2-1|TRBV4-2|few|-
CASSPEGTGKHNEQFF
TGTGCCAGCAGTCCCGAGGGGACTGGAAAACACAATGAGCAGTTCTTC
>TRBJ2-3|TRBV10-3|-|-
CAIRRDSDTQYF
TGTGCCATCAGGAGGGACTCAGATACGCAGTATTTT
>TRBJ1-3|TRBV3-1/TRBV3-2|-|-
CASSQSVGNTIYF
TGTGCCAGCAGCCAGTCGGTCGGAAACACCATATATTTT
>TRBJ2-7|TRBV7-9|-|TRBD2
CASSLQAGGYEQYF
TGTGCCAGCAGCTTACAAGCGGGAGGGTACGAGCAGTACTTC
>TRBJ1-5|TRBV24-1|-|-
CATSDFGESQPQHF
TGTGCCACCAGTGATTTCGGGGAATCTCAGCCCCAGCATTTT
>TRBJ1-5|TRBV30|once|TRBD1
CAWSDTGGLGNQPQHF
TGTGCCTGGAGCGATACAGGGGGCTTGGGCAATCAGCCCCAGCATTTT
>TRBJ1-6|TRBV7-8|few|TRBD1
CASSPRWTGDNSPLHF
TGTGCCAGCAGCCCGAGATGGACAGGGGATAATTCACCCCTCCACTTT
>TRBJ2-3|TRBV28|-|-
CASSLYREGGTDTQYF
TGTGCCAGCAGTTTATACAGGGAAGGGGGCACAGATACGCAGTATTTT
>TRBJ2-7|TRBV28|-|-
CASTDSGQGSGEQYF
TGTGCCAGCACCGATTCAGGCCAGGGGAGCGGCGAGCAGTACTTC
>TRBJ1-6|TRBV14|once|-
CASSQARDSPLHF
TGTGCCAGCAGCCAAGCCCGGGATTCACCCCTCCACTTT
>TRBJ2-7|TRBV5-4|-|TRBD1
CASSSSGTGTYEQYF
TGTGCCAGCAGCTCCTCCGGGACAGGGACCTACGAGCAGTACTTC
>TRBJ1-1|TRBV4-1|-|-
CASSQRVQGRPNTEAFF
TGCGCCAGCAGCCAAAGAGTGCAGGGTCGGCCGAACACTGAAGCTTTCTTT
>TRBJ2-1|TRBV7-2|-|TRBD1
CASSPVGRGSYNEQFF
TGTGCCAGCAGCCCTGTCGGCAGGGGGTCCTACAATGAGCAGTTCTTC
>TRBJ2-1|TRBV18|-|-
CASSPPGPEQFF
TGTGCCAGCTCACCGCCTGGCCCTGAGCAGTTCTTC
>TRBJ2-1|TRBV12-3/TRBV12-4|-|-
CASSSQFSEQFF
TGTGCCAGCAGCTCGCAGTTCAGTGAGCAGTTCTTC
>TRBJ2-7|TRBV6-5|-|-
CASSHSYEQYF
TGTGCCAGCAGTCATAGCTACGAGCAGTACTTC
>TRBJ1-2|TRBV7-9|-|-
CASSLWVSPGYGYTF
TGTGCCAGCAGCCTATGGGTGTCCCCAGGGTATGGCTACACCTTC
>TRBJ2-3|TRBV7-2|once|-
CASSYAPILTSTDTQYF
TGTGCCAGCAGCTATGCCCCCATTCTAACTAGCACAGATACGCAGTATTTT
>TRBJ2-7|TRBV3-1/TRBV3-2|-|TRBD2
CASSRRLAGGPGYEQYF
TGTGCCAGCAGCCGCCGACTAGCGGGAGGGCCGGGATACGAGCAGTACTTC
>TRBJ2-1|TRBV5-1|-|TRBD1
CASSLEGQYNEQFF
TGCGCCAGCAGCTTAGAGGGACAGTACAATGAGCAGTTCTTC
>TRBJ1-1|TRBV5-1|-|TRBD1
CASSPQWTGSGEAFF
TGCGCCAGCAGCCCTCAATGGACAGGGAGTGGTGAAGCTTTCTTT
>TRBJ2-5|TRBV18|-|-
CASSPAGGETQYF
TGTGCCAGCTCACCGGCCGGAGGAGAGACCCAGTACTTC
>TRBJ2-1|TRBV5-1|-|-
CASSAAPSYNEQFF
TGCGCCAGCAGTGCGGCGCCATCCTACAATGAGCAGTTCTTC
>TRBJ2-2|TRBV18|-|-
CASSSQARNTGELFF
TGTGCCAGCTCATCGCAGGCGCGGAACACCGGGGAGCTGTTTTTT
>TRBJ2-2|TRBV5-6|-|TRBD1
CASSFDRVAANTGELFF
TGTGCCAGCAGCTTTGACAGGGTGGCCGCGAACACCGGGGAGCTGTTTTTT
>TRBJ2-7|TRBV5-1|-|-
CASRSGYEQYF
TGCGCCAGCAGATCGGGGTACGAGCAGTACTTC
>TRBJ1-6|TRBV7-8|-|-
CASSSTEQYSPLHF
TGTGCCAGCAGCTCGACAGAGCAGTATTCACCCCTCCACTTT
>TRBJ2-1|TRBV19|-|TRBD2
CASSMPGLAGFNEQFF
TGTGCCAGTAGTATGCCGGGACTAGCGGGGTTCAATGAGCAGTTCTTC
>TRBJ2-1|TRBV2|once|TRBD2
CASSGASGKVDEQFF
TGTGCCAGCAGTGGGGCTAGCGGGAAAGTTGATGAGCAGTTCTTC
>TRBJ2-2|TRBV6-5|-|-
CASSYVFGELFF
TGTGCCAGCAGTTACGTATTCGGGGAGCTGTTTTTT
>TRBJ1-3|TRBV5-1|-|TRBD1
CASSLGQGKDTIYF
TGCGCCAGCAGCTTGGGACAGGGGAAGGACACCATATATTTT
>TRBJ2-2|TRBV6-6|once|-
CASSYLTPLAGGELFF
TGTGCCAGCAGTTACTTGACCCCATTAGCCGGCGGGGAGCTGTTTTTT
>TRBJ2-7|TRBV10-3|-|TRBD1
CAISTLDRGQHSYEQYF
TGTGCCATCAGTACTTTGGACAGGGGGCAACACTCCTACGAGCAGTACTTC
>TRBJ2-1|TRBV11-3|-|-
CASSLLAVNEQFF
TGTGCCAGCAGCTTACTAGCCGTCAATGAGCAGTTCTTC
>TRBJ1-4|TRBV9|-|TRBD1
CASSPAGQGRWNEKLFF
TGTGCCAGCAGCCCGGCGGGACAGGGGAGGTGGAATGAAAAACTGTTTTTT
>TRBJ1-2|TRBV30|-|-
CAWSPGFDYGYTF
TGTGCCTGGTCCCCAGGGTTTGACTATGGCTACACCTTC
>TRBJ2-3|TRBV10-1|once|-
CASSAGTPSNTQYF
TGCGCCAGCAGTGCCGGGACACCCTCAAATACGCAGTATTTT
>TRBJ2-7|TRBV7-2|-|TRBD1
CASRGTGLYEQYF
TGTGCCAGCAGGGGGACAGGGCTATACGAGCAGTACTTC
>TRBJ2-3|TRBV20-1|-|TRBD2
CSASPGLAGGPGLTDTQYF
TGCAGTGCTAGTCCGGGACTAGCGGGAGGGCCAGGTTTGACAGATACGCAGTATTTT
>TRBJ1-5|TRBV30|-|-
CAWSVGVQPQHF
TGTGCCTGGAGTGTGGGCGTTCAGCCCCAGCATTTT
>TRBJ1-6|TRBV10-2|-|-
CASRASLGGNSPLHF
TGCGCCAGCAGAGCCAGCTTAGGCGGGAATTCACCCCTCCACTTT
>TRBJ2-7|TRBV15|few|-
CATSRDIGGYEQYF
TGTGCCACCAGCAGAGATATAGGGGGCTACGAGCAGTACTTC
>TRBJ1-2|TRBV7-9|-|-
CASRYGGEGYTF
TGTGCCAGCAGGTACGGAGGCGAGGGCTACACCTTC
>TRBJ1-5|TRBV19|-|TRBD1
CASSLPRTGNSNQPQHF
TGTGCCAGTAGCCTACCTCGGACAGGGAATAGCAATCAGCCCCAGCATTTT
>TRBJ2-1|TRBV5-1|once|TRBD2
CASSLELAGGYRDEQFF
TGCGCCAGCAGCTTGGAACTAGCGGGAGGATATCGCGATGAGCAGTTCTTC
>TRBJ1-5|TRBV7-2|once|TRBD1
CASSLQGASNQPQHF
TGTGCCAGCAGCTTACAGGGGGCAAGCAATCAGCCCCAGCATTTT
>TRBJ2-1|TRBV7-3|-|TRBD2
CASSLRAGVSYNEQFF
TGTGCCAGCAGCTTAAGAGCGGGAGTTTCCTACAATGAGCAGTTCTTC
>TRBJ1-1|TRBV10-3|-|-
CAISESKREWTEAFF
TGTGCCATCAGTGAGTCGAAAAGGGAGTGGACTGAAGCTTTCTTT
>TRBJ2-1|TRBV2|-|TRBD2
CASRGLARLNEQFF
TGTGCCAGCCGGGGACTAGCGCGCCTCAATGAGCAGTTCTTC
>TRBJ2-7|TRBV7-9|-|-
CASSYSDSKAIEQYF
TGTGCCAGCAGCTATTCCGACAGTAAGGCTATTGAGCAGTACTTC
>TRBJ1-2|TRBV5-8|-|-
CASSSAFSTAPYGYTF
TGTGCCAGCAGCTCCGCTTTTTCGACAGCGCCCTATGGCTACACCTTC
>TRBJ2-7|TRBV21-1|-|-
CASSKARAPTCPYEQYF
TGTGCCAGCAGCAAAGCGCGGGCGCCGACATGCCCCTACGAGCAGTACTTC
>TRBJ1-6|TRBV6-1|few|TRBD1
CASSEEWDRVFSRSYNSPLHF
TGTGCCAGCAGTGAAGAATGGGACAGGGTGTTTTCTCGGTCCTATAATTCACCCCTCCACTTT